These T cell receptor beta chains were read from a single sample in a study of blood T cell repertoires in COVID-19. The assay was immunoSEQ multiplex PCR, and TCRdb's table has in-frame clones only and misses some. The sample yields roughly 500,000 clones, around 89% seen once. The sequenced sample was PBMCs or T cells enriched from blood (not recorded which). Every receptor here comes from a woman aged 35 to 49 who had recovered from COVID-19. The CDR3 runs from the conserved cysteine through the conserved F or W. A D gene is named only where the DNA matches it firmly. Some rows mark clone size as missing; the rest say once, few, many or name a class of expanded clone.

abundance	v_gene	j_gene	d_gene	CDR3nt	CDR3aa
NA	TRBV14	TRBJ2-1	TRBD2	TGTGCCAGCAGCCCGCAGGGAGGACTAGCGGGATGGGGTGAGCAGTTCTTC	CASSPQGGLAGWGEQFF
NA	TRBV7-2	TRBJ1-2	TRBD1	TGTGCCAGCAGCAGTACCCGGGACAGGGGCCGTAAGGGCTACACCTTC	CASSSTRDRGRKGYTF
NA	TRBV5-1	TRBJ1-1	NA	TGCGCCAGCAGCTTGGCAGACACTGAAGCTTTCTTT	CASSLADTEAFF
NA	TRBV7-2	TRBJ1-1	NA	TGTGCCAGCAGCCGAGGGTTTACTGAAGCTTTCTTT	CASSRGFTEAFF
NA	TRBV5-1	TRBJ1-5	TRBD1	TGCGCCAGCAGCTGGACAGGACACCCCAATCAGCCCCAGCATTTT	CASSWTGHPNQPQHF
NA	TRBV7-2	TRBJ1-5	TRBD1	TGTGCCAGCAGCTCGGACAGGGGTAGCAATCAGCCCCAGCATTTT	CASSSDRGSNQPQHF
few	TRBV7-2	TRBJ1-2	TRBD1	TGTGCCAGCAGCCCGGACAGGGGGCAGGGTGGCTACACCTTC	CASSPDRGQGGYTF
NA	TRBV25-1	TRBJ2-1	TRBD2	TGTGCCAGCAGTGGCAGGGAGGGCTCCTACAATGAGCAGTTCTTC	CASSGREGSYNEQFF
NA	TRBV4-1	TRBJ2-7	NA	TGCGCCAGCAGCCAAGGCGATTTGAACTACGAGCAGTACTTC	CASSQGDLNYEQYF
NA	TRBV6-2/TRBV6-3	TRBJ2-7	TRBD1	TGTGCCAGCAGCTGGGGGACAGGAGTCTACGAGCAGTACTTC	CASSWGTGVYEQYF